Listed below are T cell receptor beta chains from one sample, sequenced in a study of shared clonotypes between healthy human individuals. Repertoires were generated with immunoSEQ multiplex PCR, while TCRdb's copy carries only in-frame clones and drops some. This sample has 600,000 to 750,000 clones, with around 72% found just once. The specimen sequenced was memory CD4+ T cells sorted from blood. These receptors all stem from a woman aged 25 to 39 in good health. CDR3s include the opening cysteine and the closing phenylalanine or tryptophan.

14 TRBV6-5 CASSYSSLAGTQYF
16 TRBV11-2 CASSLGGTIRNTEAFF
16 TRBV5-6 CASSLAAGEDWETQYF
15 TRBV10-1 CASSESLAGGGEQYF
15 TRBV5-1 CASSLGDRDFAEAFF
12 TRBV27 CASADRLRGYTF
16 TRBV4-1 CASRPTFGNSGNTIYF
16 TRBV29-1 CSVGWGPGAQSYEQYF
17 TRBV5-4 CASSLDGTSGRGPEQYF
15 TRBV2 CASNLLAGVGETQYF
13 TRBV18 CASSERGPYEQYF
13 TRBV28 CASSQDRGYGYTF
13 TRBV5-1 CASSMDGPGELFF
14 TRBV21-1 CASSLGTGPYEQYF
13 TRBV6-5 CASSYLVGAEQYF
14 TRBV30 CAWSEGGRNYGYTF
15 TRBV15 CATSRDRGSGNTIYF
11 TRBV4-3 CASSQRDFHFF
13 TRBV28 CASSRWREHEQYF
14 TRBV28 CASSLGGRVYEQYF
11 TRBV30 CAWSRIGELFF
16 TRBV18 CASSPSGQSSYNEQFF
16 TRBV10-3 CAISRGTVPGTGELFF
13 TRBV7-6 CASSRDRVETQYF
16 TRBV18 CASSPPGGRAQETQYF
13 TRBV27 CASSPQYTGELFF
15 TRBV28 CASSVAGEGTGELFF
15 TRBV2 CASSLAGVVADTQYF
14 TRBV5-1 CASSVGTTNEKLFF
14 TRBV5-1 CASSLGLSSYEQYF
14 TRBV27 CASSFGDRDYGYTF
14 TRBV28 CASSLTRDAKGYTF
16 TRBV19 CASSKGQRDSNQPQHF
15 TRBV27 CASSAPGQGVYEQYF
15 TRBV10-2 CASSNGAQRGEKLFF
16 TRBV7-2 CASSSSMGGNTGELFF
16 TRBV28 CASRLTFGTGGQPQHF
11 TRBV29-1 CSVAMAAEAFF
18 TRBV12-5 CASGLVPSAGPNTGELFF
16 TRBV18 CASSPSGSTGLETQYF
14 TRBV2 CASSEITGGFGYTF
14 TRBV6-6 CASSQTRGNTEAFF
16 TRBV18 CASSPALAGTGGEQYF
10 TRBV7-3 CASSHIRGFF
15 TRBV9 CASSLAAHSYNEQFF
17 TRBV7-8 CASSSLAGGISTDTQYF
14 TRBV5-4 CASSSGLAGYEQYF
15 TRBV4-1 CASSRRPTPGAEAFF
18 TRBV5-1 CASNWGRTSGYISDTQYF
17 TRBV7-8 CASSLARVRGRDTEAFF
13 TRBV9 CASSVVITGELFF
14 TRBV6-6 CASSYSTDPLGQYF
13 TRBV30 CAWTPGGDQPQHF
14 TRBV28 CASRTGGGFYEQYF
14 TRBV10-2 CASSGTGEPGELFF